These 32 T cell receptor beta chains came from one sample sequenced in a study of T-cell reconstitution after alpha-beta-depleted transplantation in children. Unique molecular identifiers were incorporated during preparation of the TCRbeta library. TCRdb redid the calling of the PCR reads with MiXCR, one entry per CDR3 protein. The sample carries under 150,000 distinct CDR3 sequences, 9.5% to 10% recorded once. The sequencing used PBMCs, mostly from graft donor cells, collected 180 days after TCRalphabeta/CD19-depleted stem cell transplant. The receptors here all came from a girl under three years old who had a stem cell transplant for combined immunodeficiency, so the T cells may come from the graft donor.

This clonotype was observed at least ten times. J is TRBJ2-3 and V is TRBV5-1, with 11 bases lining up with TRBD1. The J segment lost 6 bases and the V segment lost 4 bases, leaving 10 bases of the junction unmatched. In germline, CDR1 is SGHRS, CDR2 YFSETQ. The CDR3 totals 16 residues. CDR3 nucleotides: TGCGCCAGCAGCACAGTTGGACAGGGGGCGTGGGATACGCAGTATTTT. As protein: CASSTVGQGAWDTQYF.

The sample holds a few counts of this clonotype. The chain couples TRBV29-1 to TRBJ2-1; 7 positions agree with TRBD2. The CDR3 length is 12 residues. Trimming removed 1 base from V and 9 bases from J; junction bases left unmatched: 3. From germline, CDR1 is SQVTM and CDR2 ANQGSEA. The CDR3 loop reads CSVEASGVEQFF. CDR3 in DNA: TGCAGCGTTGAAGCCAGCGGGGTTGAGCAGTTCTTC.

This clonotype was found a few times. This rearrangement joins TRBV15 to TRBJ2-7, with D perhaps matching TRBD2 (6 bases). V lost 0 bases and J 4 bases, leaving 16 bases between the germline ends. The CDR3 consists of 16 residues. CDR1 and CDR2 from the germline V gene are LNHNV and YYDKDF (reference sequence). The CDR3 reads CATSRERLVGLYEQYF. The CDR3 DNA sequence: TGTGCCACCAGCAGAGAACGACTAGTTGGGCTGTACGAGCAGTACTTC.

The chain combines TRBV5-6 with TRBJ2-1, with D perhaps given as TRBD1 or TRBD2 (6 bases each). V gave up 10 bases and J gave up 5 bases, with 16 bases separating them. This CDR3 has 13 residues. Germline V lookup: CDR1 SGHDT, CDR2 YYEEEE. The CDR3 DNA reads TGTGCCTCCGGCGAGGGGGGTGACAATGAGCAGTTCTTC. Translated, it gives CASGEGGDNEQFF.

In its sample, this clonotype was seen a few times. Germline and junction disagree at one end, which may indicate a read error. V and J are TRBV28 and TRBJ2-1; 7 nucleotides line up with TRBD1. The CDR3 runs 18 residues. Germline loops: CDR1 MDHEN, CDR2 SYDVKM. CDR3 nucleotide sequence: TGTTCCAGCAGTCCCCCGGACAGGCGAAGGGGCTCCTACAATGAGCAGTTCTTC. Residues: CSSSPPDRRRGSYNEQFF.

This clonotype was counted many times. The chain has TRBV7-2 and TRBJ2-7; 9 nucleotides line up with TRBD2. After removal of 3 bases from V and 0 bases from J, the junction contained 3 bases not matched to a gene. Germline V lookup: CDR1 SGHTA, CDR2 FQGNSA. This CDR3 is built from 15 residues. CDR3 sequence (DNA): TGTGCCAGCAGCTTGACTAGCGGAAGCTCCTACGAGCAGTACTTC. Amino acids: CASSLTSGSSYEQYF.

The CDR3 region has the DNA TGCAGCGTTGGGACTAGCGTGGGCAATGAGCAGTTCTTC. It is translated as CSVGTSVGNEQFF. V and J are TRBV29-1 and TRBJ2-1, with 9 nucleotides matching TRBD2. CDR3 length: 13 residues. Germline values: CDR1 SQVTM, CDR2 ANQGSEA. V lost 4 bases, J lost 6 bases, and 4 bases stayed unmatched.

This clonotype was seen a few times. The genes are TRBV6-1 and TRBJ2-5, with 10 bases identical to TRBD1. V was clipped by 6 bases and J by 4 bases; unmatched bases: 8. There are 15 residues in the CDR3. Germline CDR1 and CDR2: MNHNS and SASEGT. The CDR3 reads CASRAPGQGRETQYF. In DNA, the CDR3 is TGTGCCAGCAGGGCACCGGGACAGGGGCGAGAGACCCAGTACTTC.

This clonotype was observed a handful of times. The chain is built from TRBV29-1 and TRBJ1-2; 8 bases fit TRBD1. J was trimmed by 2 bases and V by 3 bases; bases with no gene match: 5. The CDR3 totals 14 residues. Per germline, CDR1 SQVTM and CDR2 ANQGSEA. DNA for the CDR3: TGCAGCGTTGAGCTGGACAGGGCCAACTATGGCTACACCTTC. This translates into CSVELDRANYGYTF.

This clonotype showed up just a few times. This chain connects TRBV6-1 to TRBJ1-5; the D is unclear. Germline V gives CDR1 MNHNS, CDR2 SASEGT. Trimming removed 2 bases from V and 0 bases from J, with 11 bases in between. This CDR3 contains 16 residues. The CDR3 sequence: CASSEFRAYSNQPQHF. CDR3 coding DNA: TGTGCCAGCAGTGAATTCCGGGCTTATAGCAATCAGCCCCAGCATTTT.

This clonotype was found many times. The chain recombines TRBV9 with TRBJ2-1; D is undetermined. Per the germline V gene, CDR1 is SGDLS and CDR2 is YYNGEE. Deletions cut 0 bases from V and 10 bases from J, with 8 bases between. CDR3 length: 12 residues. As DNA, the CDR3 is TGTGCCAGCAGCGTAGTCGGCGGAGAGCAGTTCTTC. Protein product: CASSVVGGEQFF.

A few counts support this clonotype. This chain uses TRBV12-3 or TRBV12-4 with TRBJ2-1, with TRBD2 identical over 7 bases. The CDR3 has 12 residues. The V and J ends lost 10 bases and 9 bases, in that order; junction bases with no gene match: 9. The CDR3 loop reads CATRRGDGEQFF. Here the CDR3 DNA reads TGTGCCACCCGTCGGGGGGACGGTGAGCAGTTCTTC.

This clonotype was seen at least ten times. The J gene is TRBJ1-4, the V gene TRBV7-2; tentative D call: TRBD1 (5 bases). Germline V CDR1 and CDR2: SGHTA, FQGNSA. V was clipped by 3 bases and J by 8 bases, with 13 bases between them. CDR3 length: 14 amino acids. The CDR3 DNA reads TGTGCCAGCAGCTTTAGGGGAGCTCCCGAAAAACTGTTTTTT. This translates into CASSFRGAPEKLFF.

This clonotype was recorded many times. The V gene is TRBV20-1, the J gene TRBJ2-7; 12 bases fit TRBD2. This CDR3 has 16 residues. Trimming at V came to 6 bases and at J to 0 bases, leaving 9 bases not matched to a gene. The V gene's germline CDR1 is DFQATT and CDR2 SNEGSKA (reference sequence). DNA for the CDR3: TGCAGTGCCAATGGACTAGCGGGACCCTTCTCCTACGAGCAGTACTTC. Translating it yields CSANGLAGPFSYEQYF.

At least ten counts were recorded for this clonotype. This chain connects TRBV5-1 to TRBJ2-1, with a possible D match to TRBD2 (5 bases). CDR3 size: 14 residues. CDR1 and CDR2 from the germline V gene are SGHRS and YFSETQ. Between the trimmed V and J ends, which lost 0 bases and 4 bases, there was a span of 8 bases. CDR3 bases: TGCGCCAGCAGCTTGGAAGGACTTTACAATGAGCAGTTCTTC. Translated, it gives CASSLEGLYNEQFF.

The gene calls are TRBV6-1 and TRBJ1-2; 7 nucleotides align to TRBD1. The CDR3 is 15 residues long. Germline V gene lookup returns CDR1 MNHNS and CDR2 SASEGT. Trimming took 0 bases from V and 3 from J; bases not matched to a gene: 4. The CDR3 DNA follows: TGTGCCAGCAGTGAAGCGGTGACAGGGTACTATGGCTACACCTTC. Encoded protein: CASSEAVTGYYGYTF.

This clonotype has more than one count but fewer than ten. The CDR3 coding sequence is TGTGCCAGCAGATCAGGGCCGGGACTAGGCTACGAGCAGTACTTC. Protein: CASRSGPGLGYEQYF. The J gene is TRBJ2-7, the V gene TRBV7-2, with 8 bases that match TRBD2. The germline V gene has CDR1 SGHTA and CDR2 FQGNSA. CDR3 length equals 15 residues. V trimming: 6 bases; J trimming: 3 bases; junction bases outside the gene matches: 10. The full variable domain, rest sourced from reference TRBV7-2 and TRBJ2-7, is GAGVSQSPSNKVTEKGKDVELRCDPISGHTALYWYRQSLGQGLEFLIYFQGNSAPDKSGLPSDRFSAERTGGSVSTLTIQRTQQEDSAVYLCASRSGPGLGYEQYFGPGTRLTVT.

This clonotype was counted only a few times. The rearrangement uses TRBV10-3 and TRBJ2-7; TRBD2 agrees at 8 bases. There are 14 residues in the CDR3. Germline CDR1 reads ENHRY; CDR2 reads SYGVKD. J gave up 3 bases and V 0 bases, and 1 base lay outside the gene matches. The CDR3 region is CAISESGLVYEQYF. The CDR3 DNA is TGTGCCATCAGTGAGTCGGGACTAGTCTACGAGCAGTACTTC.

The CDR3 here is CASSLATGPADTQYF. In DNA, the CDR3 is TGTGCCAGCAGCTTGGCCACAGGGCCCGCAGATACGCAGTATTTT. The chain employs TRBV5-6 and TRBJ2-3, with D perhaps TRBD1 (6 bases). CDR3 length: 15 residues. CDR1 is SGHDT, CDR2 YYEEEE, per germline. The V end was cut by 0 bases, the J end by 4 bases, with 12 bases between.

This clonotype was recorded a few times. The chain recombines TRBV6-2 or TRBV6-3 with TRBJ2-5, with 11 bases identical to TRBD2. CDR3 length: 17 residues. Trimming at V came to 0 bases and at J to 6 bases, leaving 9 bases not matched to a gene. The germline gives CDR1 MNHEY, CDR2 SVGEGT. This chain's CDR3 is CASSYSRLAGPGKTQYF. CDR3 bases: TGTGCCAGCAGTTACTCAAGACTAGCGGGGCCAGGGAAGACCCAGTACTTC.

The chain carries TRBV6-1 and TRBJ2-7, with D tentatively TRBD1 or TRBD2 (6 bases each). The germline CDR1 and CDR2 sequences are MNHNS and SASEGT. Between the trimmed V and J ends, which lost 6 bases and 7 bases, there was a span of 16 bases. This CDR3 is built from 13 residues. CDR3 nucleotides: TGTGCCAGCAGCGGGGGCGCCCCGGGGGAGCAGTACTTC. Protein sequence: CASSGGAPGEQYF.

The V call is TRBV7-2, the J call TRBJ2-7; tentative D call: TRBD2 (6 bases). V was clipped by 0 bases and J by 6 bases, with 6 bases between them. The CDR3 has 12 residues. Germline-derived CDR1 and CDR2 are SGHTA and FQGNSA. The CDR3 sequence: CASSLAGGEQYF. As DNA, the CDR3 is TGTGCCAGCAGCTTAGCGGGGGGCGAGCAGTACTTC.

This clonotype was found a few times. This chain links TRBV27 with TRBJ2-7; D is possibly TRBD2 (6 bases). The CDR3 runs 13 residues. V was pared by 6 bases and J by 6 bases, with 15 bases between. Per germline, CDR1 MNHEY and CDR2 SMNVEV (reference sequence). The CDR3 DNA reads as TGTGCCAGCAGCTGGGGGGTGACTGGCGAGCAGTACTTC. Protein product: CASSWGVTGEQYF.

About this clonotype: No conserved phenylalanine or tryptophan ends this CDR3, so it is likely a read error. This chain uses TRBV14 with TRBJ2-2; 7 bases map to TRBD2. The germline V gene has CDR1 SGHDN and CDR2 FVKESK. This CDR3 has 17 amino acids. The J segment lost 1 base and the V segment lost 0 bases, leaving 5 bases of the junction unmatched. The CDR3, as DNA: TGTGCCAGCAGCCAAGATGTGATAGCGGGGAACACCGGGGAGCTGTTTTTA. Translated: CASSQDVIAGNTGELFL.

This clonotype was found a few times. This rearrangement joins TRBV12-3 or TRBV12-4 to TRBJ1-1; 7 bases are shared with TRBD1. J lost 0 bases, V lost 6 bases, and 4 bases had no gene match. The CDR3 totals 14 residues. The CDR3 region has the DNA TGTGCCAGCAGACGAGGGACAGTGAACACTGAAGCTTTCTTT. Protein product: CASRRGTVNTEAFF.

This clonotype was detected many times. This sequence joins TRBV20-1 and TRBJ2-4; the D is unclear. Trimming cost V 3 bases and J 0 bases, with 12 bases left between them. Germline-derived CDR1 and CDR2 are DFQATT and SNEGSKA (reference sequence). The CDR3 totals 15 residues. This CDR3 is CSARQPFAAKNIQYF. The CDR3 nucleotides are TGCAGTGCTAGGCAGCCCTTTGCAGCCAAAAACATTCAGTACTTC.

This clonotype was observed a few times. The rearrangement uses TRBV12-3 or TRBV12-4 and TRBJ2-7, with 7 nucleotides matching TRBD2. The CDR3 sequence is 13 residues long. J gave up 9 bases and V 6 bases, and 11 bases lay outside the gene matches. CDR3 in DNA: TGTGCCAGCAGGCGGGAGTCCTCCACCGGGCAGTACTTC. It is translated as CASRRESSTGQYF.

This clonotype was recorded a few times. V usage is TRBV5-4 and J usage is TRBJ1-4; perhaps TRBD1 as D (5 bases). CDR1 and CDR2 from the germline V gene are SGHNT and YYREEE (reference sequence). Between the trimmed V and J ends, which lost 4 bases and 9 bases, there was a span of 10 bases. This CDR3 spans 12 amino acids. The chain's CDR3 is CASSNRNQKLFF. CDR3 DNA sequence: TGTGCCAGCAGCAACAGGAATCAAAAACTGTTTTTT.

The chain joins TRBV5-1 to TRBJ1-4; TRBD1 aligns across 8 bases. With V trimmed by 4 bases and J by 3 bases, 8 bases remained unmatched. Germline V gene data show CDR1 as SGHRS and CDR2 as YFSETQ. The CDR3 covers 16 residues. CDR3 in DNA: TGCGCCAGCAGCCATGACAGGGGTTTGGCTAATGAAAAACTGTTTTTT. Translating gives CASSHDRGLANEKLFF.

In this sample, this clonotype turned up a few times. The CDR3 is CASSPLYLAGYTF. The CDR3, as DNA: TGTGCCAGCAGTCCCCTTTACCTGGCGGGCTACACCTTC. The chain couples TRBV27 to TRBJ1-2; D gene uncertain. This CDR3 has 13 amino acids. Trimming cost V 5 bases and J 8 bases, with 15 bases left between them. Per the germline V gene, CDR1 is MNHEY and CDR2 is SMNVEV (reference sequence).

The V and J genes are TRBV18 and TRBJ2-5; no definite D call. The CDR3 spans 13 residues. From germline, CDR1 is KGHSH and CDR2 LQKENI. Trimming stripped 3 bases from V and 5 bases from J, with 10 bases between. The CDR3 nucleotides read TGTGCCAGCTCACCCGACCAAAGGGAGACCCAGTACTTC. Its translation is CASSPDQRETQYF.

In the case of this clonotype: Its ends do not fully match the called genes, so a read error is possible. The V and J genes are TRBV10-3 and TRBJ2-2; tentative D call: TRBD2 (5 bases). There are 14 residues in the CDR3. The V gene's germline CDR1 is ENHRY and CDR2 SYGVKD. The CDR3 coding sequence is TGTGCCACCAAGGGCCGACCCGGCACCGGGGAGCTGTTTTTC. As protein: CATKGRPGTGELFF.